This record covers a single T cell receptor beta chain. The germline CDR1 and CDR2 sequences are SGHVS and FNYEAQ. V was pared by 1 base and J by 7 bases, with 14 bases between. CDR3 length equals 15 residues. This sample is part of a study of technical replicates of blood from a few donors. Only in-frame clones appear in the TCRdb table, and some are missing; sequencing was by immunoSEQ multiplex PCR. Of about 72,000 clones listed, just under 95% were seen once; the top ten hold approximately 0.4%. The J gene is TRBJ2-1, the V gene TRBV7-6; D might be TRBD2 (6 bases). This sequence was found in a human donor in good health. Input material: T cells isolated from PBMCs. CDR3 amino acids: CASSLGVGGGNEQFF. The DNA for the CDR3 is TGTGCCAGCAGCTTAGGTGTGGGAGGAGGGAATGAGCAGTTCTTC. The full variable domain, its missing parts supplied by reference TRBV7-6 and TRBJ2-1, is GAGVSQSPRYKVTKRGQDVALRCDPISGHVSLYWYRQALGQGPEFLTYFNYEAQQDKSGLPNDRFSAERPEGSISTLTIQRTEQRDSAMYRCASSLGVGGGNEQFFGPGTRLTVL.